This T cell receptor beta chain was profiled in a study of control samples from healthy donors and cancer patients. V was pared by 2 bases and J by 6 bases, with 14 bases between. The CDR3 has 16 residues. Using immunoSEQ multiplex PCR, the repertoire was profiled, and TCRdb retains in-frame clones only, with some absent. Found here are 350,000 to 450,000 clones, around nine tenths of them singletons; the top ten hold 5.5% to 8%. The sample was PBMCs. V gene TRBV23-1 combines with J gene TRBJ1-6; D gene unclear. TRBV23-1 is known as an ORF, though its function is uncertain. This receptor was taken from a man between 35 and 55 years old with head and neck cancer. This chain's CDR3 is CASSQRKRQTNSPLHF. The CDR3, as DNA: TGCGCCAGCAGTCAAAGAAAACGTCAGACTAATTCACCCCTCCACTTT.